The T cell receptor (beta chain) under discussion was sequenced for a study of T cells in tuberculosis. In germline, CDR1 is MRHNA, CDR2 SNTAGT. The CDR3 covers 13 residues. After removal of 6 bases from V and 5 bases from J, the junction contained 3 bases not matched to a gene. Time point of the sample: new active TB diagnosis, blood taken before or within 7 days of starting treatment. Libraries were prepared by immunoSEQ multiplex PCR; TCRdb keeps only in-frame clonotypes and omits some of them. The data contain 25,000 to 35,000 clones, around 92% of them singletons. This clonotype was obtained from an adult with tuberculosis. Some clones in this sample may be carry-over from other donors' samples. The material sequenced was PBMCs, taken at tuberculosis diagnosis. This chain uses TRBV6-4 with TRBJ1-1; 10 bases align to TRBD1. CDR3 region: CASRGQGTTEAFF. The CDR3 coding sequence is TGTGCCAGCAGGGGACAGGGGACAACTGAAGCTTTCTTT.